One T cell receptor beta chain is described in this entry. The data originate from a study of blood T cell repertoires in COVID-19. Study details: Researchers got acute and convalescent COVID-19 samples from the United States, Italy and Spain. Sample material is recorded as cDNA or gDNA derived from T cells, B-cell-depleted T cells, or PBMCs.

Original processing methods: Using reference gene primer amplification, nucleated cell counts were estimated. The protocol was immunoSEQ multiplex PCR, while the TCRdb copy is restricted to in-frame clones and leaves out a portion. V and J calls and clone size are copied from that table; D and trimming were computed from the DNA. The table lists some 98,000 clones, under 90% of them singletons. CDR1 SGHRS and CDR2 YFSETQ come from the germline V gene. Trimming cost V 5 bases and J 7 bases; bases outside gene matches: 8. This CDR3 is built from 14 residues. Sequencing used peripheral blood. This TCR derives from a human donor in a cohort sampled during active COVID-19. The chain has TRBV5-1 and TRBJ2-1, with 8 bases lining up with TRBD1. CDR3 sequence (DNA): TGCGCCAGCAGACAAACCCAGGGGGCGAATGAGCAGTTCTTC. Translated: CASRQTQGANEQFF.